These T cell receptor beta chains were read from a single sample in a study of blood T cell repertoires in COVID-19. This table comes from immunoSEQ multiplex PCR, and its TCRdb copy is limited to in-frame clones, with some not included. Of about 250,000 clones listed, about 86% are singletons. The sequenced sample was peripheral blood. The receptors stem from a man between 35 and 55 years old with active or convalescent COVID-19. The conserved cysteine and the conserved F or W are not part of the CDR3 here. A D gene is named only where the DNA matches it firmly.

V gene	CDR3 length	D gene	J gene	CDR3 protein
TRBV11-3	11	.	TRBJ2-3	ASCRQATDTQY
TRBV20-1	9	.	TRBJ1-2	SARAGVIYT
TRBV5-1	13	TRBD2	TRBJ2-3	ASSLGASGGDTQY
TRBV7-2	12	TRBD2	TRBJ2-5	ASSFDAGEETQY
TRBV29-1	13	TRBD1	TRBJ2-4	SVDLVTGGASIQY
TRBV9	15	TRBD1	TRBJ1-1	ASSVDGTGTMNTEAF
TRBV19	13	TRBD1	TRBJ1-4	ASSLSQGVGEKLF
TRBV5-4	14	.	TRBJ2-7	ASSPIKAGRSYEQY
TRBV24-1	11	.	TRBJ1-1	ATSSPGWTEAF
TRBV24-1	14	.	TRBJ1-2	ATSAGNLDSNYGYT